This T cell receptor beta chain derives from a study of control samples from healthy donors and cancer patients. Sequencing used immunoSEQ multiplex PCR; TCRdb keeps in-frame clones, though not all of them. Of fewer than 200,000 clones listed, about 94% are singletons. This CDR3 spans 17 amino acids. Trimming cost V 1 base and J 2 bases; bases outside gene matches: 7. CDR1 KGHSH and CDR2 LQKENI come from the germline V gene. The sequencing sample was made of PBMCs. The gene calls are TRBV18 and TRBJ2-2, with 7 nucleotides matching TRBD1. The receptor was derived from a man in his fifties or sixties with colorectal cancer. CDR3 bases: TGTGCCAGCTCACCACAAGGGGGCCCCTTAAACACCGGGGAGCTGTTTTTT. This sequence encodes CASSPQGGPLNTGELFF.